Sequencing of this TCR beta chain was carried out in a study of sequential checkpoint blockade in melanoma. A note on this clone: What it binds is unknown.

Trimming removed 2 bases from V and 11 bases from J, with 19 bases in between. Germline V gene lookup returns CDR1 GTSNPN and CDR2 SVGIG (reference sequence). The CDR3 covers 13 residues. Sequencing was performed with immunoSEQ multiplex PCR; in TCRdb, only in-frame clones are kept and a portion is missing. The sample consists of 2,400 or so clones, 26% of them appearing once. The treatment is: randomized to nivolumab then ipilimumab (arm A) or the reverse (arm B). DNA-damaging chemotherapy had not been given to any patient beforehand. Whole-study findings and limits: Pretreatment TIL clonality tracked with response in the nivolumab-first arm.

This clonotype was sampled from a human donor with melanoma. This specimen consisted of tumor tissue (inferred from file names), obtained from a patient given nivolumab and ipilimumab in sequence. J is TRBJ2-7 and V is TRBV30, with D tentatively TRBD1 or TRBD2 (5 bases each). CDR3 protein: CAWSSGPLRSEYF. CDR3 nucleotides: TGTGCCTGGAGTTCGGGGCCCCTTAGATCGGAGTACTTC.